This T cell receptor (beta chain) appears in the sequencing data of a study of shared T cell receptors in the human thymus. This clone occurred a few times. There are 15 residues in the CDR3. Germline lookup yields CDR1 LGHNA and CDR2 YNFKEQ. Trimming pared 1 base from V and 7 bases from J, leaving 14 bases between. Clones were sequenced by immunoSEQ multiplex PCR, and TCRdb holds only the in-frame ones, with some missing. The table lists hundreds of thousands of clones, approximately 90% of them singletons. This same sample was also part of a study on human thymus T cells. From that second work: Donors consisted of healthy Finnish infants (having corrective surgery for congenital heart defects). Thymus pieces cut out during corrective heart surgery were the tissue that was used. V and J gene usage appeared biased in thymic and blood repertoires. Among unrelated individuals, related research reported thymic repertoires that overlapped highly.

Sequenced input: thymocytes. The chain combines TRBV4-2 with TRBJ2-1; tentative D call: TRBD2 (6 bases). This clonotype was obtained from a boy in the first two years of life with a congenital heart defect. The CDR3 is CASSQVLAELNEQFF. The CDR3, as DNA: TGTGCCAGCAGCCAAGTATTAGCGGAACTAAATGAGCAGTTCTTC.